This T cell receptor (beta chain) appears in the sequencing data of a study of breast tumors, draining lymph nodes, adjacent tissues. Whole-study findings and limits: Compared with basal-like, luminal-like tumors shared significantly more repertoire with nontumor tissue.

On this clonotype: The antigen remains unidentified.

TCRdb ran MiXCR on the multiplex PCR reads and lists one entry per CDR3 protein. The profile shows about 270,000 distinct CDR3 sequences, under 35% of them singletons. Samples came from axillary lymph nodes draining the breast cancer. Germline V gene lookup returns CDR1 MNHEY and CDR2 SVGEGT. The CDR3 has 15 amino acids. V lost 5 bases and J lost 0, with 10 bases in between. This TCR derives from a female donor with breast cancer. Some clones in this sample may be carry-over from other donors' samples. The sequenced sample was axillary lymph node tissue. The V call is TRBV6-2 or TRBV6-3, the J call TRBJ2-2; D ambiguous. The CDR3 reads CASSLYSSNTGELFF. As DNA, the CDR3 is TGTGCCAGCAGTCTTTACTCCTCGAACACCGGGGAGCTGTTTTTT.